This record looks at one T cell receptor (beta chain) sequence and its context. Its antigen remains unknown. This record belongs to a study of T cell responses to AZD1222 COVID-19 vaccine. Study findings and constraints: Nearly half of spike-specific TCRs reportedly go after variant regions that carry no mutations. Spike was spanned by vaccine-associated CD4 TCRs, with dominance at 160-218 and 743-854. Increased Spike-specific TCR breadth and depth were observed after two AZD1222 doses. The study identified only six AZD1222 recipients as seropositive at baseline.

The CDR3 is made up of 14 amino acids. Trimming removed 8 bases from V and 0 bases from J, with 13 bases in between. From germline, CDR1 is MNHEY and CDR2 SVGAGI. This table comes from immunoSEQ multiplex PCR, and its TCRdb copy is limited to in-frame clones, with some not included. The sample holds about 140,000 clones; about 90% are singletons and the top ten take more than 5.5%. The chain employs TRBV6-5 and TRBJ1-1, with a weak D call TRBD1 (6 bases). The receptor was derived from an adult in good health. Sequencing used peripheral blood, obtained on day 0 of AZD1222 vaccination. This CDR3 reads CASAPRGLNTEAFF. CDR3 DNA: TGTGCCAGCGCCCCCCGGGGGCTGAACACTGAAGCTTTCTTT.